Listed below are T cell receptor beta chains from one sample, sequenced in a study of OX40 agonist ivuxolimab in advanced cancers. The table came from immunoSEQ multiplex PCR; TCRdb's copy has only in-frame clones and leaves some out. Of 90,000 or so clones listed, 90% to 95% are singletons. This sample comprised CD4+ or CD8+ T cells sorted from blood, obtained in a trial of the OX40 agonist ivuxolimab. The receptor source for this set is an adult with an advanced solid tumor such as melanoma, head and neck, liver or kidney cancer. Each CDR3 is given with its conserved first and last residue. The D gene is left open where the match is weak. The size field is filled for only some rows; it gives once, few, many or a size class.

d_call	j_call	v_call	clone_size	cdr3_aa	cdr3_nt
TRBD2	TRBJ2-3	TRBV11-1	NA	CASLGGSTDTQYF	TGTGCCAGCCTGGGGGGGAGCACAGATACGCAGTATTTT
TRBD1	TRBJ2-3	TRBV7-3	NA	CASSLSGTGSDTQYF	TGTGCCAGCAGCTTAAGTGGGACAGGGAGTGATACGCAGTATTTT
NA	TRBJ2-7	TRBV28	once	CASSQGHPSYEQYF	TGTGCCAGCAGTCAGGGACATCCCTCCTACGAGCAGTACTTC
TRBD1	TRBJ1-5	TRBV4-1	NA	CASSQSSRAGGGQPQHF	TGCGCCAGCAGCCAATCCTCTAGGGCAGGGGGCGGTCAGCCCCAGCATTTT
NA	TRBJ2-2	TRBV5-1	NA	CASSLGRDTGELFF	TGCGCCAGCAGCTTGGGGCGGGACACCGGGGAGCTGTTTTTT
NA	TRBJ1-2	TRBV19	once	CASSEQGSYGYTF	TGTGCCAGTAGTGAACAGGGTTCCTATGGCTACACCTTC
TRBD1	TRBJ1-2	TRBV29-1	NA	CSVGTGALGDGYTF	TGCAGCGTTGGTACAGGGGCTTTGGGTGATGGCTACACCTTC
NA	TRBJ1-1	TRBV21-1	NA	CASSNGVSEAFF	TGTGCCAGCAGTAACGGGGTTAGTGAAGCTTTCTTT
NA	TRBJ2-6	TRBV19	NA	CASSRTGSANVLTF	TGTGCCAGTAGCAGAACAGGGTCGGCCAACGTCCTGACTTTC
NA	TRBJ2-3	TRBV5-1	NA	CASSLALGVRTDTQYF	TGCGCCAGCAGCTTGGCCCTCGGGGTCCGCACAGATACGCAGTATTTT
NA	TRBJ2-7	TRBV25-1	NA	CASSLGSSYEQYF	TGTGCCAGCAGCCTGGGGAGCTCCTACGAGCAGTACTTC
NA	TRBJ1-5	TRBV11-1	NA	CASSSGLLEPQHF	TGTGCCAGCAGCTCGGGTCTTTTGGAGCCCCAGCATTTT
TRBD2	TRBJ2-2	TRBV4-1	NA	CASSQGSTSGSFTGELFF	TGCGCCAGCAGCCAAGGATCAACTAGCGGGAGTTTCACCGGGGAGCTGTTTTTT
NA	TRBJ2-2	TRBV19	NA	CASRPESINTGELFF	TGTGCCAGCCGCCCGGAGTCAATCAACACCGGGGAGCTGTTTTTT
TRBD2	TRBJ2-3	TRBV7-8	NA	CASSLEGLAGGRTDTQYF	TGTGCCAGCAGCTTAGAGGGACTAGCGGGGGGGCGCACAGATACGCAGTATTTT
TRBD1	TRBJ1-1	TRBV20-1	few	CSVEGTARFF	TGCAGTGTCGAAGGGACAGCCCGCTTCTTT